This entry is about one T cell receptor (beta chain). The antigen is not known. This sample is part of a study of cytomegalovirus exposure and HLA in healthy donors. Notes on the study in general: Approximately 17,000 TCR beta sequences were associated with HLA alleles at 0.05 false discovery rate in a later analysis. Reportedly, fewer N-insertions than the 666-donor mean appeared in an Asian-associated ancestry cluster in a later analysis. Later analysis demonstrated an association between a missense DCLRE1C variant and TCR beta V- and J-gene trimming. The presence/absence work took it that sequencing depth was about the same across donors.

The PCR made use of 60 Vbeta and 13 Jbeta primers. Some clones are missing from TCRdb's copy, which holds only in-frame ones; the method was immunoSEQ multiplex PCR. The table includes under 150,000 clones, about four fifths detected once. The ends were cut back, 7 bases at V and 0 bases at J, with 23 bases in the middle. CDR1 is SEHNR, CDR2 FQNEAQ, per germline (reference sequence). This CDR3 region has 18 residues. This sequence originates from a man younger than 35 in good health and CMV-seronegative. The chain uses TRBV7-9 and TRBJ2-3, with D perhaps matching TRBD1 (6 bases). The sequenced sample consisted of PBMCs. The CDR3 sequence is CASNIRGFGDRSTDTQYF. The CDR3 DNA sequence: TGTGCCAGCAACATTAGGGGTTTTGGAGACAGGAGCACAGATACGCAGTATTTT.